The present T cell receptor (beta chain) was sequenced within a study of beta chain features in type 1 diabetes. Study-level points and caveats: Diminished insertions and augmented deletions at VDJ junctions characterized type 1 diabetes patients.

In the case of this clone: What it binds is unknown.

Only one heparinised blood draw was taken per donor, and its volume averaged approximately 0.11 L. The CDR3 runs 12 residues. The V gene's germline CDR1 is KGHSH and CDR2 LQKENI. Between the trimmed V and J ends, which lost 6 bases and 6 bases, there was a span of 11 bases. Since all of the isolated RNA was reverse transcribed, expressed TCRB transcripts were what got sequenced. Some clones are missing from TCRdb's copy, which holds only in-frame ones; the method was immunoSEQ multiplex PCR. This table has 110,000 to 150,000 clones, nearly 9.5% appearing once. What was sequenced was central memory CD4+ T cells from blood. The chain has TRBV18 and TRBJ1-2; D is undetermined. This TCR came from a man between 18 and 35 years old in good health. CDR3 amino acids: CASSRDYDGYTF. Written as DNA, the CDR3 is TGTGCCAGCTCCCGGGATTACGATGGCTACACCTTC.